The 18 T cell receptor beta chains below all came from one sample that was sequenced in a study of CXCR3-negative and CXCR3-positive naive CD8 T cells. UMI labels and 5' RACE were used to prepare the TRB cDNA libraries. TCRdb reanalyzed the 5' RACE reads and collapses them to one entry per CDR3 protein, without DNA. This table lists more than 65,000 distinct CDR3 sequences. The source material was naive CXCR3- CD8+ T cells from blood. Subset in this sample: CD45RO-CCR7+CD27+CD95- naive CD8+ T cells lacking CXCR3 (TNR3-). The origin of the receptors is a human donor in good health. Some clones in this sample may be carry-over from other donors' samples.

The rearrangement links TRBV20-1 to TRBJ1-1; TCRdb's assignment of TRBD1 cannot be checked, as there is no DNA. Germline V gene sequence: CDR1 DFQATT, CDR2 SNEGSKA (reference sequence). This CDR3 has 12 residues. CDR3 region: CSATGDNTEAFF.

The chain's CDR3 is CASSLFGTGGEETQYF. The chain uses TRBV14 and TRBJ2-5; the TRBD1 assignment by TCRdb is unverifiable without DNA. The germline V gene has CDR1 SGHDN and CDR2 FVKESK. This CDR3 comprises 16 residues.

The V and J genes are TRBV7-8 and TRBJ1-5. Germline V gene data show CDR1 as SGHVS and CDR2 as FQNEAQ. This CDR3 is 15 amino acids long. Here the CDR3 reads CASSSDLYSNQPQHF.

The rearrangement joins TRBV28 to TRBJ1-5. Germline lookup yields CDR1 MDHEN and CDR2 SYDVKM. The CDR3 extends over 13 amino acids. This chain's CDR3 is CASSLNSNQPQHF.

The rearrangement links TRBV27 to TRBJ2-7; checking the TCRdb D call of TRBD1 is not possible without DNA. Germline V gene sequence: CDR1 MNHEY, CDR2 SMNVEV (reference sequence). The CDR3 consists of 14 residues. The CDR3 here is CASSPITGFYEQYF.

CDR3 residues: CSVEDRLNEQFF. The chain joins TRBV29-1 to TRBJ2-1. The CDR3 covers 12 residues. Germline assignment: CDR1 SQVTM and CDR2 ANQGSEA.

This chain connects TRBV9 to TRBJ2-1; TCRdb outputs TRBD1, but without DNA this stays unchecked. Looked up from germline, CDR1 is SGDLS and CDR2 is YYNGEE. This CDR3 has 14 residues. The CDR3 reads CASSVSGQTNEQFF.

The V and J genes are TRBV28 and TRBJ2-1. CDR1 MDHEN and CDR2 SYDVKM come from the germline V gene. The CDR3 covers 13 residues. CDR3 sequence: CASSRREYNEQFF.

The CDR3 is CASSLDGNYGYTF. The rearrangement links TRBV7-9 to TRBJ1-2. The CDR3 has 13 amino acids. From germline, CDR1 is SEHNR and CDR2 FQNEAQ (reference sequence). Based on the CDR3 plus reference TRBV7-9 and TRBJ1-2, the full variable domain is DTGVSQNPRHKITKRGQNVTFRCDPISEHNRLYWYRQTLGQGPEFLTYFQNEAQLEKSRLLSDRFSAERPKGSFSTLEIQRTEQGDSAMYLCASSLDGNYGYTFGSGTRLTVV.

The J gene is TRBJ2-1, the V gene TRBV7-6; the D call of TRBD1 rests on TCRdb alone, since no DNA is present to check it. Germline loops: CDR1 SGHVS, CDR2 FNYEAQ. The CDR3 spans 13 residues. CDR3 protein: CASSSTVYNEQFF.

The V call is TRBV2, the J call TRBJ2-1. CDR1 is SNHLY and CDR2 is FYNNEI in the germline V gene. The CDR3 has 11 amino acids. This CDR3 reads CASSVDYEQFF.

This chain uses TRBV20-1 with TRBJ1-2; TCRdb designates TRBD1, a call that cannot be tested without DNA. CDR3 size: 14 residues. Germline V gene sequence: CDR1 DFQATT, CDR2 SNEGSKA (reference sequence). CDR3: CSASTTTGDRGYTF.

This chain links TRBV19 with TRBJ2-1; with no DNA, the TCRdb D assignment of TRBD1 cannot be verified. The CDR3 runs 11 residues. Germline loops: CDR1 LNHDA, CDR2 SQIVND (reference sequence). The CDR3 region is CASRGLFEQFF.

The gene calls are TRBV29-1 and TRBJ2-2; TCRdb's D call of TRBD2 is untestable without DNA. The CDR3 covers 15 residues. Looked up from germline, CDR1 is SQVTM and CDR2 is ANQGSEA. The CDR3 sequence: CSVEGTSTNTGELFF.

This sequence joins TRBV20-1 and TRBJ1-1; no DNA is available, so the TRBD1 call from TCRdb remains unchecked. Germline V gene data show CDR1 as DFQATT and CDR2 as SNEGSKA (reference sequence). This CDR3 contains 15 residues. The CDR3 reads CSARSTGPMNTEAFF.

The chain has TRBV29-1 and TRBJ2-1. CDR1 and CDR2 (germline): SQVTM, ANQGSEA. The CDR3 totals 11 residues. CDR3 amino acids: CSARSANEQFF.

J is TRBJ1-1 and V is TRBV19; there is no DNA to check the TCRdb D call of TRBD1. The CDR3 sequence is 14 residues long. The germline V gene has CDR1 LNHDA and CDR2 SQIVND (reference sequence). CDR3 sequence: CASSSGQGAGEAFF.

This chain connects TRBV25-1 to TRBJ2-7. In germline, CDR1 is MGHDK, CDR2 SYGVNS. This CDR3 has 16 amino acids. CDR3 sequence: CASSEWGTGGPYEQYF.